A selection of T cell receptor beta chains follows, all from one sample in a study of blood T cell repertoires in COVID-19. Data came from immunoSEQ multiplex PCR; TCRdb stores just in-frame clones and leaves some out. Counted here are 200,000 to 250,000 clones, just over 85% occurring once; the ten biggest clones make up roughly 1.5%. Sequenced: peripheral blood. All receptors derive from a man in his late teens or twenties with active or convalescent COVID-19. The CDR3 runs from the conserved cysteine through the conserved F or W. A D gene is named only where the DNA matches it firmly.

CDR3aa: CAISGGQEHGNTIYF; d_gene: TRBD1; j_gene: TRBJ1-3; v_gene: TRBV10-3
CDR3aa: CASSFGGQGANEQFF; d_gene: TRBD1; j_gene: TRBJ2-1; v_gene: TRBV7-6
CDR3aa: CASSDLQGNQPQHF; d_gene: TRBD1; j_gene: TRBJ1-5; v_gene: TRBV6-1
CDR3aa: CAISESGLRYEQYF; d_gene: .; j_gene: TRBJ2-7; v_gene: TRBV10-3
CDR3aa: CASSSPPGGVSEAFF; d_gene: TRBD1; j_gene: TRBJ1-1; v_gene: TRBV11-2
CDR3aa: CASSPTAREAFF; d_gene: .; j_gene: TRBJ1-1; v_gene: TRBV18
CDR3aa: CASSYSQVSGNTIYF; d_gene: .; j_gene: TRBJ1-3; v_gene: TRBV6-5
CDR3aa: CASSEARGYEQYF; d_gene: .; j_gene: TRBJ2-7; v_gene: TRBV2
CDR3aa: CASSLTGLGLGEAFF; d_gene: .; j_gene: TRBJ1-1; v_gene: TRBV27
CDR3aa: CASSDSPGLWDTEAFF; d_gene: .; j_gene: TRBJ1-1; v_gene: TRBV6-1
CDR3aa: CASKGSGLPNTGELFF; d_gene: .; j_gene: TRBJ2-2; v_gene: TRBV19
CDR3aa: CASSPGRETGEQYF; d_gene: .; j_gene: TRBJ2-7; v_gene: TRBV4-2
CDR3aa: CASSGTGTGNTEAFF; d_gene: TRBD1; j_gene: TRBJ1-1; v_gene: TRBV6-4
CDR3aa: CASTLPRDRAYEKLFF; d_gene: TRBD1; j_gene: TRBJ1-4; v_gene: TRBV2
CDR3aa: CASSRIPSSGNTIYF; d_gene: .; j_gene: TRBJ1-3; v_gene: TRBV7-2
CDR3aa: CATSLSGRNQPQHF; d_gene: .; j_gene: TRBJ1-5; v_gene: TRBV15
CDR3aa: CASSLTGNQPQHF; d_gene: .; j_gene: TRBJ1-5; v_gene: TRBV28
CDR3aa: CASSRGDREDYTF; d_gene: TRBD1; j_gene: TRBJ1-2; v_gene: TRBV18
CDR3aa: CASSFPQGYEQYF; d_gene: .; j_gene: TRBJ2-7; v_gene: TRBV5-4
CDR3aa: CASSGGTEAFF; d_gene: .; j_gene: TRBJ1-1; v_gene: TRBV3-1/TRBV3-2
CDR3aa: CASSLGPGLAGDPGQYF; d_gene: TRBD2; j_gene: TRBJ2-7; v_gene: TRBV5-1
CDR3aa: CSAPHRDRSWNTEAFF; d_gene: TRBD1; j_gene: TRBJ1-1; v_gene: TRBV29-1
CDR3aa: CASSLSRSGVHEQYF; d_gene: TRBD2; j_gene: TRBJ2-7; v_gene: TRBV27
CDR3aa: CASSLGGYQETQYF; d_gene: .; j_gene: TRBJ2-5; v_gene: TRBV5-1
CDR3aa: CASSWNGREQFF; d_gene: .; j_gene: TRBJ2-1; v_gene: TRBV5-4
CDR3aa: CASSLTPGQLEAFF; d_gene: TRBD1; j_gene: TRBJ1-1; v_gene: TRBV11-2